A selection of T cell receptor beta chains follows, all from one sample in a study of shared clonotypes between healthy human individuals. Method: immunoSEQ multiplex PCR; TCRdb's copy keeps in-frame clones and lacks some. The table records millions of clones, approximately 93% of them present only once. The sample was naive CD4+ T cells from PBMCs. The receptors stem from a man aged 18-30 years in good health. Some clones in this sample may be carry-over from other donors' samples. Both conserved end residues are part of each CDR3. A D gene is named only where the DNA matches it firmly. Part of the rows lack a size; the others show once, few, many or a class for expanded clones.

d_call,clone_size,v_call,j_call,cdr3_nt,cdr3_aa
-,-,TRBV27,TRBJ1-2,TGTGCCAGCAGAGCGGACAGTTACTATGGCTACACCTTC,CASRADSYYGYTF
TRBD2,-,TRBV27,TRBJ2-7,TGTGCCAGCAGTTTACTAGGGGACCCGAGCGGGAGTGAGCAGTACTTC,CASSLLGDPSGSEQYF
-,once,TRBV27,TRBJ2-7,TGTGCCAGCAGTTTATCGGCAGGGAGTAGGTACGAGCAGTACTTC,CASSLSAGSRYEQYF
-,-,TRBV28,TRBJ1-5,TGTGCCAGCAATGTAATGGCCCTTAGCAATCAGCCCCAGCATTTT,CASNVMALSNQPQHF
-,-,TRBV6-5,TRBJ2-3,TGTGCCAGCAGTTACTCGAACCATCAACCTATAGATACGCAGTATTTT,CASSYSNHQPIDTQYF
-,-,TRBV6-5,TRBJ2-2,TGTGCCAGCAGGTCATTGTGGGTGACCGGGGAGCTGTTTTTT,CASRSLWVTGELFF
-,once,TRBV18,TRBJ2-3,TGTGCCAGCTCACCTGGACAGGGAGGGACGACAGATACGCAGTATTTT,CASSPGQGGTTDTQYF
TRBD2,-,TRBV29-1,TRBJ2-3,TGCAGCGTTGATGGGGTAGCGGGACGGGCAGATACGCAGTATTTT,CSVDGVAGRADTQYF
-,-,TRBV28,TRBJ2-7,TGTGCCAGCAGCCCCCCCCACCTAAACTCCTACGAGCAGTACTTC,CASSPPHLNSYEQYF
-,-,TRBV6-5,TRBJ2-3,TGTGCCAGCAGTTACGGCGGGACGGTGGATACGCAGTATTTT,CASSYGGTVDTQYF
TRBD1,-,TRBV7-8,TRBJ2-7,TGTGCCAGCAGCTCGGGACAGGGAGGCTACGAGCAGTACTTC,CASSSGQGGYEQYF
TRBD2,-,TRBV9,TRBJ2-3,TGTGCCAGCAGCGCCCCCCCTAGCGGCTTCACAGATACGCAGTATTTT,CASSAPPSGFTDTQYF
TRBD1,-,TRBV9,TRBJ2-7,TGTGCCAGCAGCCCGAGTCCCGGGACAGGGCAGCAGTACTTC,CASSPSPGTGQQYF
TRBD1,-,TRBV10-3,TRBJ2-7,TGTGCCATCACCTCGGGACAGGGGGCTTCCTACGAGCAGTACTTC,CAITSGQGASYEQYF
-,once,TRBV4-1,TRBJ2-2,TGCGCCAGCAGCCAAGTGGGGTACAACACCGGGGAGCTGTTTTTT,CASSQVGYNTGELFF
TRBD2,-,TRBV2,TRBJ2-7,TGTGCCAGCAGCAGACCGACTAGCGGGAGGGTTTCCGAGCAGTACTTC,CASSRPTSGRVSEQYF
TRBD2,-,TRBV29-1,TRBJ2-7,TGCAGCGTCCGAAGCGGGACTAGCTCCTACGAGCAGTACTTC,CSVRSGTSSYEQYF
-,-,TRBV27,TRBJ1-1,TGTGCCAGCAGTTCTGGGGAGAGGTGGACTGAAGCTTTCTTT,CASSSGERWTEAFF
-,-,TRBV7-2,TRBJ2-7,TGTGCCAGCAGCTTAGGGGCTAGAAGCTACGAGCAGTACTTC,CASSLGARSYEQYF
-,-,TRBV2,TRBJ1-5,TGTGCCAGCAGTGTTGAGGGAGAACAGCCCCAGCATTTT,CASSVEGEQPQHF
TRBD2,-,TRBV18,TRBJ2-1,TGTGCCAGCTCAGTCTCTAGCGGGAATGACAATGAGCAGTTCTTC,CASSVSSGNDNEQFF
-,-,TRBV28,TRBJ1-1,TGTGCCAGCAGGTTAGGTTTCACTGAAGCTTTCTTT,CASRLGFTEAFF
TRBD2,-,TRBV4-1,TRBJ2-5,TGCGCCAGCAGCGAACGGCGGACTAGCGGGTCACAAGAGACCCAGTACTTC,CASSERRTSGSQETQYF
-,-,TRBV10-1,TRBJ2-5,TGCGCCAGCACCCTGACTGGCCCAGGAGAGACCCAGTACTTC,CASTLTGPGETQYF
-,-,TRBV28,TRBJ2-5,TGTGCCAGCAGTTTTTCGGCCAGGGGATTTGAGACCCAGTACTTC,CASSFSARGFETQYF
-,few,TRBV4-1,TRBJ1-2,TGCGCCAGCAGCCAAGTAAGGGGCGCCTTGGGTGGCTACACCTTC,CASSQVRGALGGYTF
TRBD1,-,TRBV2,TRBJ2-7,TGTGCCAGCAGGATGGGACAGGGGTTACCCTACGAGCAGTACTTC,CASRMGQGLPYEQYF
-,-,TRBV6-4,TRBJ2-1,TGTGCCAGCAGTGGGGGCGGGGTGGTAAGACTCCACAATGAGCAGTTCTTC,CASSGGGVVRLHNEQFF
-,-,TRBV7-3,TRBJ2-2,TGTGCCAGCAGCTTAAACAGCCGTTTCACCGGGGAGCTGTTTTTT,CASSLNSRFTGELFF
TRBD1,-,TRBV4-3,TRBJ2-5,TGCGCCAGCAGAGAGAACAGGGGAAGAATCCAAGAGACCCAGTACTTC,CASRENRGRIQETQYF
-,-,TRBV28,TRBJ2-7,TGTGCCAGCAGTTCCGTAGACTACGAGCAGTACTTC,CASSSVDYEQYF
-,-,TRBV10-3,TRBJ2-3,TGTGCCATCAAGTTTAGCCCCATTGAGACGCAGTATTTT,CAIKFSPIETQYF
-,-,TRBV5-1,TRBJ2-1,TGCGCCAGCAGCTTGGGGGTTGAGCAGTTCTTC,CASSLGVEQFF
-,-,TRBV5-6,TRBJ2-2,TGTGCCAGCAGCTTGGCCCCCGGAAACACCGGGGAGCTGTTTTTT,CASSLAPGNTGELFF
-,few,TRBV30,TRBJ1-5,TGTGCCTGGAGTGGTATCGCTAGCAATCAGCCCCAGCATTTT,CAWSGIASNQPQHF
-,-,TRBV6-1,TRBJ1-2,TGTGCCAGCAGGGGGACCCTTATCAGGTGGTATGGCTACACCTTC,CASRGTLIRWYGYTF
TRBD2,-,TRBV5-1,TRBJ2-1,TGCGCCAGCAGCCACCGCGCGGCGGGAGCCTTCTTGGATGAGCAGTTCTTC,CASSHRAAGAFLDEQFF
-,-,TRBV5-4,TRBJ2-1,TGTGCCAGCAGGGGGGTTTCTAGCTCCTACAATGAGCAGTTCTTC,CASRGVSSSYNEQFF
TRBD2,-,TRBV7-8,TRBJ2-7,TGTGCCAGCAGCCCCGGGGTAGCGGGGACCTACGAGCAGTACTTC,CASSPGVAGTYEQYF
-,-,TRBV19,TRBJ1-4,TGTGCCAGTAGTACACAGGGCCTCGCTAATGAAAAACTGTTTTTT,CASSTQGLANEKLFF
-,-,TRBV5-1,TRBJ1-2,TGCGCCAGCAGCCTTCGACAGAACTATGGCTACACCTTC,CASSLRQNYGYTF
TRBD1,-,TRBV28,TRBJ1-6,TGTGCCAGCAGTTCTCGACAGGGTTATTCACCCCTCCACTTT,CASSSRQGYSPLHF
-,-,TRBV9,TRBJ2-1,TGTGCCAGCAGCGTACCCGGGAGTAAGGGCCATGAGCAGTTCTTC,CASSVPGSKGHEQFF
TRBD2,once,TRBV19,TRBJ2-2,TGTGCCAGTAGTATAGTTAGCGGGATCGTTAGTGGAACCGGGGAGCTGTTTTTT,CASSIVSGIVSGTGELFF
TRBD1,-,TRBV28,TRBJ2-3,TGTGCCAGCAGACAGGGGGATACGCAGTATTTT,CASRQGDTQYF
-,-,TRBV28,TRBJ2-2,TGTGCCAGCAGTTTAGTCGGGGGTACCGGGGAGCTGTTTTTT,CASSLVGGTGELFF
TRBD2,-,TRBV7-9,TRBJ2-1,TGTGCCAGCAGCTTGGGTTGGCGGGAGAGGATCTACAATGAGCAGTTCTTC,CASSLGWRERIYNEQFF
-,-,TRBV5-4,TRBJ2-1,TGTGCCAGCATCTCAGGGCCGGGGAATGAGCAGTTCTTC,CASISGPGNEQFF